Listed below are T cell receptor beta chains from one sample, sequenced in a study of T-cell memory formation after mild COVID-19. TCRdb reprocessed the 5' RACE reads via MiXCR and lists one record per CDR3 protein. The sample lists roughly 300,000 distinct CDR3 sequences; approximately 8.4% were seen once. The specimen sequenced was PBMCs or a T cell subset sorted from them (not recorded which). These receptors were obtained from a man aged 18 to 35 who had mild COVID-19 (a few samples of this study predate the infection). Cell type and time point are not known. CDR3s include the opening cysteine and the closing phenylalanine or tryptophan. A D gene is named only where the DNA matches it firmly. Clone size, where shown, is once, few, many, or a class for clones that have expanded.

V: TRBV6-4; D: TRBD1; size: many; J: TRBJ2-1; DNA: TGTGCCAGCAGTCCCACAGGGGATTACAATGAGCAGTTCTTC; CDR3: CASSPTGDYNEQFF
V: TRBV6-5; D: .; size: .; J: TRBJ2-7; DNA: TGTGCCAGCAGTTATTACCTCGGCAGGACTTACGAGCAGTACTTC; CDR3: CASSYYLGRTYEQYF
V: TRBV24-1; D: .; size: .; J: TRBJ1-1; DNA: TGTGCCACCCAAGACAGGCGGAACACTGAAGCTTTCTTT; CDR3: CATQDRRNTEAFF
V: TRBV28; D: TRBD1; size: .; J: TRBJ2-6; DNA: TGTGCCAGCACCGGGACAGGGTTCATTGGGGCCAACGTCCTGACTTTC; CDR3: CASTGTGFIGANVLTF
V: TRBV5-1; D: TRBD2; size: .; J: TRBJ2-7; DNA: TGCGCCAGCAGCCCGCGGGGAGGGAGGAACGAGCAGTACTTC; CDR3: CASSPRGGRNEQYF
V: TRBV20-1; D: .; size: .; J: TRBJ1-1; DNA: TGCAGTGCTAGAGATCAGGCACTACTGAACACTGAAGCTTTCTTT; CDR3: CSARDQALLNTEAFF
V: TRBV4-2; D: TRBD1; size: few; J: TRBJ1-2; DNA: TGTGCCAGCAGCCAACACCCGGGACAGGGGATTAGATATGGCTACACCTTC; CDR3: CASSQHPGQGIRYGYTF
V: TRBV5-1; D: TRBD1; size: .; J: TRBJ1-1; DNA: TGCGCCAGCAGCCGGACAGGAAGGAACACTGAAGCTTTCTTT; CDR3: CASSRTGRNTEAFF
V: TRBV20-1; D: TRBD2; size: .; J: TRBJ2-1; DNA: TGCAGTGCTAGACGGTCTAGCGGTGCCTCCTACAATGAGCAGTTCTTC; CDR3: CSARRSSGASYNEQFF
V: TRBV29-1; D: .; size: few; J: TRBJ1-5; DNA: TGCAGCGTTGGACAGGTGTCTAGGCAGCCCCAGCATTTT; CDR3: CSVGQVSRQPQHF
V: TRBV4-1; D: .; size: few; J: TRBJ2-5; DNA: TGCGCCAGCAGCCAAGATGGGGTAGGGGGGACCCAGTACTTC; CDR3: CASSQDGVGGTQYF
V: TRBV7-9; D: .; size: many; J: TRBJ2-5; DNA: TGTGCCAGCAGCCCAACGTGGGAGACCCAGTACTTC; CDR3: CASSPTWETQYF
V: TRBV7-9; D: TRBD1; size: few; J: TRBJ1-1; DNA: TGTTCCAGCTCAGGGGGGGTAGAAGCTTTCTTT; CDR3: CSSSGGVEAFF
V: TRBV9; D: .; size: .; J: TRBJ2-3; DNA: TGTGCCAGCAGCGTACGGGGGACCAGCACAGATACGCAGTATTTT; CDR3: CASSVRGTSTDTQYF
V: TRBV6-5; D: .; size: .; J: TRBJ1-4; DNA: TGTGCCAGCAGTTACAGACCCACCCAGGAAAAACTGTTTTTT; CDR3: CASSYRPTQEKLFF
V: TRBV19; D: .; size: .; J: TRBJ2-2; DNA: TGTGCCAGTAGTACCCCCCCCGGGGAGCTGTTTTTT; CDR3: CASSTPPGELFF
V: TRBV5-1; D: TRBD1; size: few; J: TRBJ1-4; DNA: TGCGCCAGCAGCGTTGTTCCTCCGGGACAGGAGCAACATGAAAAACTGTTTTTT; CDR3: CASSVVPPGQEQHEKLFF
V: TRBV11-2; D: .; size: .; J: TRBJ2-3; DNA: TGTGCCAGCAGCTACACAGGGAACCCAGATACGCAGTATTTT; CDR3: CASSYTGNPDTQYF
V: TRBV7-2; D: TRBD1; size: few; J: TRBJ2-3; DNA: TGTGCCAGCAGCCATTCCGGGACAGGGACTTGGGGCACAGATACGCAGTATTTT; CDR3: CASSHSGTGTWGTDTQYF
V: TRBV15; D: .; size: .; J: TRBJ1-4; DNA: TGTGCCACCAGCAGAGATCTTTCCGGGAAGGGTGAAAAACTGTTTTTT; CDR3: CATSRDLSGKGEKLFF
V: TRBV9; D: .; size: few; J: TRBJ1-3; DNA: TGTGCCAGCAGCCAACAGGGTACTGGAAACACCATATATTTT; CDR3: CASSQQGTGNTIYF
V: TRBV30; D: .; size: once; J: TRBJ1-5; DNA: TGTGCCTGGAGTGGGGGAAATGGCCAGCCCCAGCATTTT; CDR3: CAWSGGNGQPQHF
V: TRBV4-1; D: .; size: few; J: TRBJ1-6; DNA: TGCGCCAGCAGGGGCCACTCCTATAATTCACCCCTCCACTTT; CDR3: CASRGHSYNSPLHF
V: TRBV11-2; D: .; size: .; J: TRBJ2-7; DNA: TGTGCCAGCAGCTATCCAATTGGGACGGACTACGAGCAGTACTTC; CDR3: CASSYPIGTDYEQYF
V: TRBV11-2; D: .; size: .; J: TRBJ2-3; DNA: TGTGCCAGCAGCGGGTCCACTATCGGTGTACAACTGTCGGATACGCAGTATTTT; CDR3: CASSGSTIGVQLSDTQYF
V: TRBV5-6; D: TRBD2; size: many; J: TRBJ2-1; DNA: TGTGCCAGCAGCTTGGTTAGCGGGGGGGTCTACTACAATGAGCAGTTCTTC; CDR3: CASSLVSGGVYYNEQFF
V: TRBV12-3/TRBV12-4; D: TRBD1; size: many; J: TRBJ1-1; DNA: TGTGCCAGCAGTTATTCCGTCCTCGGAGTAATCCGGGACAGGGGAGTCTCGAACACTGAAGCTTTCTTT; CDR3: CASSYSVLGVIRDRGVSNTEAFF
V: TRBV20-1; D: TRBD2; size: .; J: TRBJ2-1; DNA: TGCAGTGCTAGAGTACCCCCGAGCGGGGTCCTTTTCTACAATGAGCAGTTCTTC; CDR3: CSARVPPSGVLFYNEQFF
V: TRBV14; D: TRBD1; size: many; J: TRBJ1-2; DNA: TGTGCCAGCAGCCATCAGGGGGCCTATGGCTACACCTTC; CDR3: CASSHQGAYGYTF
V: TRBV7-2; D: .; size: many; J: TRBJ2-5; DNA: TGTGCCAGCAGCTCTCGGGGCCGGGGGGCGGAGACCCAGTACTTC; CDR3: CASSSRGRGAETQYF
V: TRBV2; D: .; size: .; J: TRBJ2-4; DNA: TGTGCCAGCAGTGAAACAGGAGATCTAAACATTCAGTACTTC; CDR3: CASSETGDLNIQYF
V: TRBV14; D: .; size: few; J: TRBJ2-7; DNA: TGTGCCAGCAGCCAAGCCTGGGGGCGGTCGGAGCAGTACTTC; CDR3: CASSQAWGRSEQYF
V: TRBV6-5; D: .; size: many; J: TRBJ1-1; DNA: TGTGCCAGCAGTACCCAGACAGAGAACACTGAAGCTTTCTTT; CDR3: CASSTQTENTEAFF
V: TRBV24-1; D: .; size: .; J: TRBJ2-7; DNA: TGTGCCACCAGTGATCCGGCCGGGACCTACGAGCAGTACTTC; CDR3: CATSDPAGTYEQYF
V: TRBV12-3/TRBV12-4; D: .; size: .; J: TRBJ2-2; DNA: TGTGCCAGCAGCGGACGAGGAGCCAACCCCGGGGAGCTGTTTTTT; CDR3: CASSGRGANPGELFF
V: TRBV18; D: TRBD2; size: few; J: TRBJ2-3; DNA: TGTGCCAGCTCACCCCCCCAGCGGGGGTTCACAGATACGCAGTATTTT; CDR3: CASSPPQRGFTDTQYF
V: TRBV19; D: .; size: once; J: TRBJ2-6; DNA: TGTGCCAGTGTTGTGACCTCTGGGGCCAACGTCCTGACTTTC; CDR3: CASVVTSGANVLTF
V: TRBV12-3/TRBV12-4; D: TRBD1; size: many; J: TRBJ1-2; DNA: TGTGCCAGCAGTTTATCTGTCGTGGGACAGGGGTTTGGCTACACCTTC; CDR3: CASSLSVVGQGFGYTF
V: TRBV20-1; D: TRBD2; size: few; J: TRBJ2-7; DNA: TGCAGTGCTAGAGACGGGGGGGCCTACGAGCAGTACTTC; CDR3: CSARDGGAYEQYF
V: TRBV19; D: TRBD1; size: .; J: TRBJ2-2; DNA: TGTGCCAGTAGTATCGGACAGGGGTACACCGGGGAGCTGTTTTTT; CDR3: CASSIGQGYTGELFF
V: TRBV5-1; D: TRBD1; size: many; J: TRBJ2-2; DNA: TGCGCCAGCACCCCGCAACGGACAGGGGAATCCGGGGAGCTGTTTTTT; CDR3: CASTPQRTGESGELFF
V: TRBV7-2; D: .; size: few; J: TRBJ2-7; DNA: TGTGCCAGCACCTATGCGGGCTCCTACGAGCAGTACTTC; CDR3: CASTYAGSYEQYF
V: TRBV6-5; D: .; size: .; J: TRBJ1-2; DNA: TGTGCCAGCAGTTACGTAGGGAACTATGGCTACACCTTC; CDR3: CASSYVGNYGYTF
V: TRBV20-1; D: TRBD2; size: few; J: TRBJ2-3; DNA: TGCAGTGCTCCCGGGGGGTCTAGCACAGATACGCAGTATTTT; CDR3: CSAPGGSSTDTQYF
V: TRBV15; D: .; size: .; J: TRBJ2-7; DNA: TGTGCCACCAGCAGACTCGGGATGACCTACGAGCAGTACTTC; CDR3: CATSRLGMTYEQYF
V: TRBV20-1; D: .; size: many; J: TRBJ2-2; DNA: TGCAGTGCTACGCGGTCCAACACCGGGGAGCTGTTTTTT; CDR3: CSATRSNTGELFF
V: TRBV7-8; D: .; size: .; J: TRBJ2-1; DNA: TGTGCCAGCAGCTTAATGGTGTGGCAGACACCCGGTGAGCAGTTCTTC; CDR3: CASSLMVWQTPGEQFF
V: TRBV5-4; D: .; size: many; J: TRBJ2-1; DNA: TGTGCCAGCAGCTTGCAAGGCGTGACCTACAATGAGCAGTTCTTC; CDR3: CASSLQGVTYNEQFF
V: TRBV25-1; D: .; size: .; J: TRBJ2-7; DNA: TGTGCCAGCAGTGAATATTTGGGAGAGCAGTACTTC; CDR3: CASSEYLGEQYF